This passage covers 22 T cell receptor beta chains from one sample sequenced in a study of blood T cell repertoires in COVID-19. The assay was immunoSEQ multiplex PCR, and TCRdb's table has in-frame clones only and misses some. This table holds over 200,000 clones, roughly nine tenths found once. The source material was PBMCs or T cells enriched from blood (not recorded which). The receptors were gathered from a woman in her 30s with acute COVID-19.

This clone was counted once. J is TRBJ1-5 and V is TRBV7-2; D is ambiguous. The V end was cut by 1 base, the J end by 6 bases, with 4 bases between. Per the germline V gene, CDR1 is SGHTA and CDR2 is FQGNSA. The CDR3 loop spans 12 amino acids. The CDR3 DNA reads as TGTGCCAGCAGCTTAGACAGTCAGCCCCAGCATTTT. Residues: CASSLDSQPQHF.

The chain combines TRBV9 with TRBJ1-2, with TRBD1 matching 8 bases. The V and J ends lost 5 bases and 6 bases, in that order; junction bases with no gene match: 6. Germline V gives CDR1 SGDLS, CDR2 YYNGEE. The CDR3 consists of 13 residues. This chain's CDR3 is CASSPQTGDGYTF. The CDR3 bases are TGTGCCAGCAGTCCACAGACAGGGGATGGCTACACCTTC.

The V gene is TRBV6-5, the J gene TRBJ2-1, with D possibly being TRBD1 (5 bases). The CDR3 has 13 amino acids. CDR1 is MNHEY, CDR2 SVGAGI, per germline. V gave up 6 bases and J gave up 4 bases, with 10 bases separating them. Here the CDR3 reads CASSVQAYNEQFF. The CDR3 bases are TGTGCCAGCAGCGTACAGGCATACAATGAGCAGTTCTTC.

This chain's CDR3 is CASSEDPGGSSYNEQFF. The CDR3 DNA follows: TGTGCCAGCAGTGAAGATCCGGGGGGGAGCTCCTACAATGAGCAGTTCTTC. V gene TRBV6-1 combines with J gene TRBJ2-1; 8 nucleotides line up with TRBD2. V lost 1 base to trimming and J lost 0 bases; unmatched junction nucleotides: 5. CDR1 is MNHNS and CDR2 is SASEGT in the germline V gene. The CDR3 is made up of 17 amino acids.

The rearrangement joins TRBV12-3 or TRBV12-4 to TRBJ1-1; TRBD1 matches 7 bases. The CDR3 sequence is 13 residues long. With 6 bases clipped from V and 4 bases from J, the junction kept 5 bases outside the gene matches. This CDR3 reads CASSLQGSTEAFF. CDR3 in DNA: TGTGCCAGCAGCCTACAGGGGTCCACTGAAGCTTTCTTT.

The chain is built from TRBV4-3 and TRBJ2-6; D remains ambiguous. Deletions cut 4 bases from V and 0 bases from J, with 10 bases between. Germline-derived CDR1 and CDR2 are LGHNA and YSLEER. The length of the CDR3 is 16 residues. The DNA of the CDR3 is TGCGCCAGCAGCCCAGAGCCGAGCTCTGGGGCCAACGTCCTGACTTTC. This codes for CASSPEPSSGANVLTF.

V is TRBV6-5 and J is TRBJ1-2; 8 bases are a match to TRBD1. The CDR3 covers 15 residues. Germline values: CDR1 MNHEY, CDR2 SVGAGI. J was trimmed by 1 base and V by 6 bases; bases with no gene match: 7. Written as DNA, the CDR3 is TGTGCCAGCAGACAATCAGGGGGCCTTAACTATGGCTACACCTTC. Translation: CASRQSGGLNYGYTF.

The rearrangement joins TRBV11-3 to TRBJ2-5; D not certain. Between the trimmed V and J ends, which lost 5 bases and 4 bases, there was a span of 11 bases. This CDR3 is built from 13 residues. Germline CDR1 and CDR2: SGHNT and YENEEA. The CDR3 DNA sequence: TGTGCCAGCAGCCCAATCGGAGTAGAGACCCAGTACTTC. Protein sequence: CASSPIGVETQYF.

The chain couples TRBV9 to TRBJ2-1, with 10 bases identical to TRBD2. CDR1 is SGDLS, CDR2 YYNGEE, per germline. CDR3 length: 17 amino acids. The V segment lost 4 bases and the J segment 7 bases; nucleotides outside the gene matches: 14. Written as DNA, the CDR3 is TGTGCCAGCAGCACCGGACGGAGCGGGGGGGCCGGAAATGAGCAGTTCTTC. This sequence encodes CASSTGRSGGAGNEQFF.

This rearrangement joins TRBV6-5 to TRBJ1-5, with 11 bases fitting TRBD1. Looked up from germline, CDR1 is MNHEY and CDR2 is SVGAGI. The CDR3 consists of 16 residues. The junction had 5 bases not matched to a gene; V was cut back by 4 bases and J by 3 bases. Here the CDR3 DNA reads TGTGCCAGCAGTTTCAGGACAGGGGGCTTCAATCAGCCCCAGCATTTT. Protein product: CASSFRTGGFNQPQHF.

This clone was seen once. The chain combines TRBV5-1 with TRBJ1-5, with 7 positions matching TRBD1. In germline, CDR1 is SGHRS, CDR2 YFSETQ. V was pared by 1 base and J by 2 bases, with 3 bases of the junction left unmatched. The CDR3 consists of 15 residues. The CDR3 coding sequence is TGCGCCAGCAGCTTGAAGGGGGCGCGCAATCAGCCCCAGCATTTT. Its protein product is CASSLKGARNQPQHF.

The gene calls are TRBV19 and TRBJ1-2; 9 bases align to TRBD1. Losses at the gene ends were 7 bases for V and 2 bases for J; bases not matched to a gene: 5. The CDR3 totals 14 residues. CDR1 LNHDA and CDR2 SQIVND come from the germline V gene (reference sequence). CDR3 bases: TGTGCCAGTACCCGAGGACAGGGGAACTATGGCTACACCTTC. Protein product: CASTRGQGNYGYTF. Combining the CDR3 with reference TRBV19 and TRBJ1-2 gives the whole variable domain DGGITQSPKYLFRKEGQNVTLSCEQNLNHDAMYWYRQDPGQGLRLIYYSQIVNDFQKGDIAEGYSVSREKKESFPLTVTSAQKNPTAFYLCASTRGQGNYGYTFGSGTRLTVV.

CDR3 sequence: CASSLAGEGPTNYGYTF. The CDR3 nucleotides read TGCGCCAGCAGCTTGGCCGGGGAGGGGCCTACTAACTATGGCTACACCTTC. The rearrangement joins TRBV5-1 to TRBJ1-2; weak D call: TRBD1 (5 bases). Between the trimmed V and J ends, which lost 0 bases and 0 bases, there was a span of 15 bases. Germline CDR1 reads SGHRS; CDR2 reads YFSETQ. This CDR3 is built from 17 residues.

The chain couples TRBV7-2 to TRBJ2-3, with TRBD2 identical over 12 bases. Germline assignment: CDR1 SGHTA and CDR2 FQGNSA. The CDR3 consists of 16 residues. Germline trimming cut 6 bases from V and 2 bases from J; bases unmatched to any gene: 6. The CDR3 protein is CASRPPSGGVTDTQYF. CDR3 in DNA: TGTGCCAGCAGACCTCCTAGCGGGGGGGTCACAGATACGCAGTATTTT.

This clone was seen more than once but under ten times. This chain joins TRBV9 and TRBJ1-1, with 7 positions matching TRBD1. Germline CDR1 SGDLS, CDR2 YYNGEE. The CDR3 is 16 residues long. The V segment lost 4 bases and the J segment 0 bases; nucleotides outside the gene matches: 9. The CDR3 coding sequence is TGTGCCAGCAGCCGCCCCTCAGGGACAGTGAACACTGAAGCTTTCTTT. Protein product: CASSRPSGTVNTEAFF.

V and J are TRBV4-3 and TRBJ1-4; TRBD1 agrees at 9 bases. The CDR3 sequence is 15 residues long. V shed 4 bases, J shed 2 bases, and the junction held 2 bases outside the gene matches. Germline lookup yields CDR1 LGHNA and CDR2 YSLEER. The CDR3 bases are TGCGCCAGCAGCCCCGGACAGGGGACTAATGAAAAACTGTTTTTT. This sequence encodes CASSPGQGTNEKLFF.

This chain uses TRBV9 with TRBJ1-2; D may be TRBD1 (6 bases). V lost 3 bases and J 3 bases, leaving 15 bases between the germline ends. Germline V lookup: CDR1 SGDLS, CDR2 YYNGEE. The CDR3 has 15 amino acids. CDR3 sequence: CASSAWDTPDYGYTF. In nucleotides, the CDR3 is TGTGCCAGCAGCGCGTGGGACACTCCAGACTATGGCTACACCTTC.

The V and J genes are TRBV3-1 (or the pseudogene TRBV3-2) and TRBJ2-5; 10 nucleotides match TRBD2. Trimming removed 3 bases from V and 2 bases from J; junction bases left unmatched: 3. Germline V gene lookup returns CDR1 LGHDT and CDR2 YNNKEL (reference sequence). The CDR3 contains 15 residues. The DNA for the CDR3 is TGTGCCAGCAGCCACCAGCGGGGGGGACAAGAGACCCAGTACTTC. Its translation: CASSHQRGGQETQYF.

V usage is TRBV5-1 and J usage is TRBJ1-1, with a possible D match to TRBD1 (6 bases). Trimming removed 1 base at V and 3 bases at J, with 10 bases between. The CDR3 extends over 14 amino acids. Germline lookup yields CDR1 SGHRS and CDR2 YFSETQ. As DNA, the CDR3 is TGCGCCAGCAGCTTGCAGGGGAGGGACACTGAAGCTTTCTTT. It yields the protein CASSLQGRDTEAFF.

The chain is built from TRBV4-3 and TRBJ1-6; D remains ambiguous. Germline V gene sequence: CDR1 LGHNA, CDR2 YSLEER. V shed 0 bases and J shed 9 bases, with 6 bases lying between them. The CDR3 has 13 residues. CDR3 amino acids: CASSQDSGSPLHF. For the CDR3, the DNA is TGCGCCAGCAGCCAAGATAGTGGTTCACCCCTCCACTTT.

The J gene is TRBJ1-1, the V gene TRBV6-2 or TRBV6-3, with 10 positions matching TRBD1. The V gene's germline CDR1 is MNHEY and CDR2 SVGEGT. The CDR3 runs to 13 residues. V shed 2 bases, J shed 10 bases, and the junction held 4 bases outside the gene matches. The CDR3 is CASSYQDRGRAFF. DNA of the CDR3: TGTGCCAGCAGTTACCAGGACAGGGGGAGAGCTTTCTTT.

The rearrangement joins TRBV9 to TRBJ2-7, with 8 positions matching TRBD2. The CDR3 loop spans 15 amino acids. V was clipped by 4 bases and J by 5 bases; unmatched bases: 11. Germline V gives CDR1 SGDLS, CDR2 YYNGEE. CDR3 DNA sequence: TGTGCCAGCAGCTCCGGGGGCGGGGGGTTCAACGAGCAGTACTTC. Translation gives CASSSGGGGFNEQYF.